Listed below are T cell receptor beta chains from one sample, sequenced in a study of T-cell reconstitution after alpha-beta-depleted transplantation in children. TCRdb processed the PCR reads anew with MiXCR; each CDR3 protein has one entry. The sample lists under 20,000 distinct CDR3 sequences; 10% to 15% were seen once. The input for sequencing was PBMCs, mostly from graft donor cells, taken 60 days after TCRalphabeta/CD19-depleted stem cell transplant. The receptors derive from a female patient aged 2-9 years who had a stem cell transplant for congenital amegakaryocytic thrombocytopenia, so the T cells may come from the graft donor. Each CDR3 is given with its conserved first and last residue. The D gene is left open where the match is weak. Rows may omit the clone size; those that give it use once, few, many or a size class.

J gene	clone size	D gene	V gene	CDR3 protein	CDR3 DNA
TRBJ2-2	many	TRBD1	TRBV12-3/TRBV12-4	CASKPQGALTGELFF	TGTGCCAGCAAACCACAGGGGGCGTTAACCGGGGAGCTGTTTTTT
TRBJ1-3	many	-	TRBV20-1	CSARVPGRGNTIYF	TGCAGTGCTAGAGTTCCAGGGCGTGGAAACACCATATATTTT
TRBJ2-3	many	-	TRBV7-2	CASSLQNPDTQYF	TGTGCCAGCAGCTTGCAGAATCCAGATACGCAGTATTTT
TRBJ1-1	many	-	TRBV12-3/TRBV12-4	CASSTDGRHTEAFF	TGTGCCAGCAGTACAGACGGACGCCACACTGAAGCTTTCTTT
TRBJ2-2	many	-	TRBV7-6	CASSLAVGHYTGELFF	TGTGCCAGCAGCTTAGCGGTGGGACATTACACCGGGGAGCTGTTTTTT
TRBJ2-2	many	-	TRBV5-1	CASSLAGELFF	TGCGCCAGCAGCTTAGCCGGGGAGCTGTTTTTT
TRBJ1-3	many	TRBD1	TRBV20-1	CSAREPGGYENTIYF	TGCAGTGCTAGAGAGCCAGGGGGCTATGAAAACACCATATATTTT
TRBJ2-1	-	-	TRBV6-5	CASSYPDTSSYNEQFF	TGTGCCAGCAGTTACCCTGACACATCCTCCTACAATGAGCAGTTCTTC
TRBJ1-5	many	TRBD1	TRBV20-1	CSARDDDRGFWGNQPQHF	TGCAGTGCTAGAGATGACGACAGGGGCTTTTGGGGCAATCAGCCCCAGCATTTT
TRBJ2-1	many	-	TRBV3-1	CASSQNSVFGEQFF	TGTGCCAGCAGCCAGAACTCTGTTTTCGGTGAGCAGTTCTTC
TRBJ2-7	many	-	TRBV6-5	CASSYVGGNEQYF	TGTGCCAGCAGTTACGTTGGGGGGAACGAGCAGTACTTC
TRBJ2-2	many	TRBD2	TRBV5-6	CASSLLSGTSGKELIFGELFF	TGTGCCAGCAGCCTTTTATCCGGGACTAGCGGGAAAGAACTGATATTCGGGGAGCTGTTTTTT
TRBJ2-7	many	-	TRBV7-6	CASSSLSGVALFRGYEQYF	TGTGCCAGCAGCTCGTTAAGTGGGGTGGCCTTATTTCGTGGCTACGAGCAGTACTTC
TRBJ2-3	-	TRBD2	TRBV19	CASKKALAGGPTDTQYF	TGTGCCAGTAAAAAGGCACTAGCGGGAGGCCCCACAGATACGCAGTATTTT
TRBJ2-3	many	TRBD2	TRBV10-3	CAISGGGSNTDTQYF	TGTGCCATCAGTGGCGGCGGGAGCAACACAGATACGCAGTATTTT
TRBJ1-5	many	-	TRBV7-9	CASSLSNQPQHF	TGTGCCAGCAGCTTATCCAATCAGCCCCAGCATTTT
TRBJ2-1	many	-	TRBV5-1	CASSSGMSSYNEQFF	TGCGCCAGCAGCTCGGGGATGAGCTCCTACAATGAGCAGTTCTTC
TRBJ2-1	many	TRBD2	TRBV5-1	CASSQREGYNEQFF	TGCGCCAGCAGCCAGCGGGAGGGCTACAATGAGCAGTTCTTC
TRBJ2-1	once	TRBD1	TRBV28	CASSQPGQGIFNEQFF	TGTGCCAGCAGTCAACCGGGACAGGGGATTTTCAATGAGCAGTTCTTC
TRBJ1-3	many	-	TRBV6-5	CASSYSGGGLVGNTIYF	TGTGCCAGCAGTTACTCGGGGGGGGGGCTGGTTGGAAACACCATATATTTT
TRBJ2-1	many	-	TRBV12-3/TRBV12-4	CASSFLNNEQFF	TGTGCCAGCAGTTTTCTGAACAATGAGCAGTTCTTC
TRBJ2-7	many	-	TRBV20-1	CSGTEKNYEQYF	TGCAGTGGCACAGAGAAGAACTACGAGCAGTACTTC
TRBJ2-7	many	TRBD1	TRBV10-3	CAISGTGRSPVFEQYF	TGTGCCATCAGTGGGACAGGTCGGTCTCCCGTCTTCGAGCAGTACTTC
TRBJ2-7	many	-	TRBV11-1	CASSLEGPTVTGSSYEQYF	TGTGCCAGCAGCTTAGAGGGGCCGACAGTCACGGGCAGCTCCTACGAGCAGTACTTC
TRBJ1-5	many	-	TRBV10-3	CAISEEFRGQPQHF	TGTGCCATCAGTGAGGAGTTCAGGGGCCAGCCCCAGCATTTT
TRBJ2-1	many	-	TRBV5-1	CASSLDPVSTNEQFF	TGCGCCAGCAGCTTGGATCCGGTCTCGACCAATGAGCAGTTCTTC
TRBJ2-1	many	-	TRBV5-4	CASSLDYSVNEQFF	TGTGCCAGCAGCTTGGATTACTCGGTCAATGAGCAGTTCTTC
TRBJ2-3	few	-	TRBV20-1	CSARVLATDTQYF	TGCAGTGCTAGAGTATTAGCTACAGATACGCAGTATTTT
TRBJ1-1	many	-	TRBV20-1	CSAMDSRAFF	TGCAGTGCGATGGACAGTAGGGCTTTCTTT
TRBJ2-7	many	TRBD2	TRBV20-1	CSVVDGRAGNEQYF	TGCAGTGTTGTGGACGGGAGGGCCGGAAACGAGCAGTACTTC
TRBJ2-7	few	-	TRBV25-1	CASSRISPSYEQYF	TGTGCCAGCAGTAGAATCAGCCCGAGCTACGAGCAGTACTTC
TRBJ1-1	many	-	TRBV3-1	CASSQEGDHTEAFF	TGTGCCAGCAGCCAAGAGGGCGATCACACTGAAGCTTTCTTT
TRBJ2-1	-	TRBD2	TRBV4-1	CASSHGPLAGGPKDNEQFF	TGCGCCAGCAGCCACGGACCACTAGCGGGAGGGCCTAAAGACAATGAGCAGTTCTTC
TRBJ2-2	-	TRBD1	TRBV12-3/TRBV12-4	CASRDNPGQGNTGELFF	TGTGCCAGCAGGGACAACCCGGGACAGGGGAACACCGGGGAGCTGTTTTTT
TRBJ2-2	many	TRBD2	TRBV7-7	CASSRLGGVNTGELFF	TGTGCCAGCAGCCGTCTGGGAGGGGTGAACACCGGGGAGCTGTTTTTT
TRBJ2-1	medium-sized	TRBD2	TRBV2	CASSPGLVAPSAEFF	TGTGCCAGCAGTCCGGGACTAGTGGCTCCCTCCGCAGAGTTCTTC
TRBJ2-3	many	TRBD1	TRBV27	CASSPKRTGHGDTQYF	TGTGCCAGCAGTCCCAAACGGACAGGGCATGGGGATACGCAGTATTTT
TRBJ2-1	many	-	TRBV12-3/TRBV12-4	CASSLESVRRYNEQFF	TGTGCCAGCAGTTTAGAGTCTGTTCGAAGGTACAATGAGCAGTTCTTC
TRBJ1-2	many	-	TRBV10-3	CAISEPLNRFNGYTF	TGTGCCATCAGTGAGCCCCTTAACAGGTTCAATGGCTACACCTTC
TRBJ1-6	many	-	TRBV5-1	CASSLIADSSNSPLHF	TGCGCCAGCAGCTTGATAGCGGACAGCTCAAATTCACCCCTCCACTTT
TRBJ2-1	-	-	TRBV4-1	CASSPRPPLGADYNEQFF	TGCGCCAGCAGCCCCAGACCTCCACTTGGGGCGGATTACAATGAGCAGTTCTTC
TRBJ2-5	many	-	TRBV7-7	CASSLGRAETETQYF	TGTGCCAGCAGCTTGGGTCGCGCGGAGACAGAGACCCAGTACTTC
TRBJ1-5	few	-	TRBV7-7	CASRRGDYQRGNQPQHF	TGTGCCAGCAGGAGGGGGGATTATCAGAGGGGCAATCAGCCCCAGCATTTT
TRBJ2-5	-	-	TRBV20-1	CSARDTRLQETQYF	TGCAGTGCTAGAGATACGCGTCTCCAAGAGACCCAGTACTTC
TRBJ2-3	many	-	TRBV6-4	CASSRGGTTDTQYF	TGTGCCAGCTCCCGGGGAGGTACTACAGATACGCAGTATTTT
TRBJ2-7	many	-	TRBV15	CATSREWSPGRYEQYF	TGTGCCACCAGCAGAGAGTGGAGTCCGGGGCGCTACGAGCAGTACTTC
TRBJ1-5	many	TRBD1	TRBV2	CASRQGALPQHF	TGTGCCAGCAGACAGGGGGCCCTACCCCAGCATTTT
TRBJ2-3	many	-	TRBV20-1	CSASGFTDTQYF	TGCAGTGCTAGCGGGTTCACAGATACGCAGTATTTT
TRBJ2-2	-	-	TRBV18	CATPSEADPNTGELFF	TGTGCCACCCCCTCGGAGGCTGACCCGAACACCGGGGAGCTGTTTTTT
TRBJ2-4	-	-	TRBV7-9	CASSLVGHIQYF	TGTGCCAGCAGCTTAGTGGGGCACATTCAGTACTTC